This T cell receptor (beta chain) was recorded in a study of neoadjuvant anti-PD-1 for oral cavity cancer. V dropped 4 bases and J dropped 4 bases, with 8 bases sitting between them. CDR3 length: 13 residues. Germline CDR1 is MNHEY and CDR2 is SVGAGI. The data were produced by immunoSEQ multiplex PCR, yet TCRdb's version contains in-frame clones alone and is incomplete. The sample holds around 67,000 clones, approximately 87% seen once. The time point is: after neoadjuvant nivolumab, at surgical resection. The TCR comes from a person aged 35-79 years with oral cavity squamous cell carcinoma. The starting material was PBMCs, obtained after nivolumab (anti-PD-1) treatment. The chain couples TRBV6-5 to TRBJ1-5; no definite D call. CDR3 in DNA: TGTGCCAGCAGTTGGGCCAGTAATCAGCCCCAGCATTTT. The encoded protein is CASSWASNQPQHF.